This record concerns one T cell receptor beta chain sequence. How the authors handled the data: Reference gene primers were amplified, and this amplification served to estimate nucleated cell counts. Sequencing used immunoSEQ multiplex PCR; TCRdb keeps in-frame clones, though not all of them. V and J calls and clone size are given by that table; D and trimming were obtained from the DNA. Of about 180,000 clones in the sample, approximately 88% were seen once. The sample is drawn from a study of blood T cell repertoires in COVID-19. At the level of the study: The origin of the acute and convalescent COVID-19 samples was the United States, Italy and Spain. T cells, B-cell-depleted T cells, or PBMCs provided the cDNA or gDNA that served as material.

CDR3 length: 19 amino acids. The V gene's germline CDR1 is KGHDR and CDR2 SFDVKD. V dropped 3 bases and J dropped 4; count of bases not matched to a gene: 8. V and J are TRBV24-1 and TRBJ2-2, with TRBD2 identical over 15 bases. The source of this sequence is a woman aged 25 to 45 with acute or convalescent COVID-19. Source material: peripheral blood. CDR3 sequence: CATSDLGTSGRWSTGELFF. In DNA, the CDR3 is TGTGCCACCAGTGATCTTGGGACTAGCGGGAGGTGGTCCACCGGGGAGCTGTTTTTT.